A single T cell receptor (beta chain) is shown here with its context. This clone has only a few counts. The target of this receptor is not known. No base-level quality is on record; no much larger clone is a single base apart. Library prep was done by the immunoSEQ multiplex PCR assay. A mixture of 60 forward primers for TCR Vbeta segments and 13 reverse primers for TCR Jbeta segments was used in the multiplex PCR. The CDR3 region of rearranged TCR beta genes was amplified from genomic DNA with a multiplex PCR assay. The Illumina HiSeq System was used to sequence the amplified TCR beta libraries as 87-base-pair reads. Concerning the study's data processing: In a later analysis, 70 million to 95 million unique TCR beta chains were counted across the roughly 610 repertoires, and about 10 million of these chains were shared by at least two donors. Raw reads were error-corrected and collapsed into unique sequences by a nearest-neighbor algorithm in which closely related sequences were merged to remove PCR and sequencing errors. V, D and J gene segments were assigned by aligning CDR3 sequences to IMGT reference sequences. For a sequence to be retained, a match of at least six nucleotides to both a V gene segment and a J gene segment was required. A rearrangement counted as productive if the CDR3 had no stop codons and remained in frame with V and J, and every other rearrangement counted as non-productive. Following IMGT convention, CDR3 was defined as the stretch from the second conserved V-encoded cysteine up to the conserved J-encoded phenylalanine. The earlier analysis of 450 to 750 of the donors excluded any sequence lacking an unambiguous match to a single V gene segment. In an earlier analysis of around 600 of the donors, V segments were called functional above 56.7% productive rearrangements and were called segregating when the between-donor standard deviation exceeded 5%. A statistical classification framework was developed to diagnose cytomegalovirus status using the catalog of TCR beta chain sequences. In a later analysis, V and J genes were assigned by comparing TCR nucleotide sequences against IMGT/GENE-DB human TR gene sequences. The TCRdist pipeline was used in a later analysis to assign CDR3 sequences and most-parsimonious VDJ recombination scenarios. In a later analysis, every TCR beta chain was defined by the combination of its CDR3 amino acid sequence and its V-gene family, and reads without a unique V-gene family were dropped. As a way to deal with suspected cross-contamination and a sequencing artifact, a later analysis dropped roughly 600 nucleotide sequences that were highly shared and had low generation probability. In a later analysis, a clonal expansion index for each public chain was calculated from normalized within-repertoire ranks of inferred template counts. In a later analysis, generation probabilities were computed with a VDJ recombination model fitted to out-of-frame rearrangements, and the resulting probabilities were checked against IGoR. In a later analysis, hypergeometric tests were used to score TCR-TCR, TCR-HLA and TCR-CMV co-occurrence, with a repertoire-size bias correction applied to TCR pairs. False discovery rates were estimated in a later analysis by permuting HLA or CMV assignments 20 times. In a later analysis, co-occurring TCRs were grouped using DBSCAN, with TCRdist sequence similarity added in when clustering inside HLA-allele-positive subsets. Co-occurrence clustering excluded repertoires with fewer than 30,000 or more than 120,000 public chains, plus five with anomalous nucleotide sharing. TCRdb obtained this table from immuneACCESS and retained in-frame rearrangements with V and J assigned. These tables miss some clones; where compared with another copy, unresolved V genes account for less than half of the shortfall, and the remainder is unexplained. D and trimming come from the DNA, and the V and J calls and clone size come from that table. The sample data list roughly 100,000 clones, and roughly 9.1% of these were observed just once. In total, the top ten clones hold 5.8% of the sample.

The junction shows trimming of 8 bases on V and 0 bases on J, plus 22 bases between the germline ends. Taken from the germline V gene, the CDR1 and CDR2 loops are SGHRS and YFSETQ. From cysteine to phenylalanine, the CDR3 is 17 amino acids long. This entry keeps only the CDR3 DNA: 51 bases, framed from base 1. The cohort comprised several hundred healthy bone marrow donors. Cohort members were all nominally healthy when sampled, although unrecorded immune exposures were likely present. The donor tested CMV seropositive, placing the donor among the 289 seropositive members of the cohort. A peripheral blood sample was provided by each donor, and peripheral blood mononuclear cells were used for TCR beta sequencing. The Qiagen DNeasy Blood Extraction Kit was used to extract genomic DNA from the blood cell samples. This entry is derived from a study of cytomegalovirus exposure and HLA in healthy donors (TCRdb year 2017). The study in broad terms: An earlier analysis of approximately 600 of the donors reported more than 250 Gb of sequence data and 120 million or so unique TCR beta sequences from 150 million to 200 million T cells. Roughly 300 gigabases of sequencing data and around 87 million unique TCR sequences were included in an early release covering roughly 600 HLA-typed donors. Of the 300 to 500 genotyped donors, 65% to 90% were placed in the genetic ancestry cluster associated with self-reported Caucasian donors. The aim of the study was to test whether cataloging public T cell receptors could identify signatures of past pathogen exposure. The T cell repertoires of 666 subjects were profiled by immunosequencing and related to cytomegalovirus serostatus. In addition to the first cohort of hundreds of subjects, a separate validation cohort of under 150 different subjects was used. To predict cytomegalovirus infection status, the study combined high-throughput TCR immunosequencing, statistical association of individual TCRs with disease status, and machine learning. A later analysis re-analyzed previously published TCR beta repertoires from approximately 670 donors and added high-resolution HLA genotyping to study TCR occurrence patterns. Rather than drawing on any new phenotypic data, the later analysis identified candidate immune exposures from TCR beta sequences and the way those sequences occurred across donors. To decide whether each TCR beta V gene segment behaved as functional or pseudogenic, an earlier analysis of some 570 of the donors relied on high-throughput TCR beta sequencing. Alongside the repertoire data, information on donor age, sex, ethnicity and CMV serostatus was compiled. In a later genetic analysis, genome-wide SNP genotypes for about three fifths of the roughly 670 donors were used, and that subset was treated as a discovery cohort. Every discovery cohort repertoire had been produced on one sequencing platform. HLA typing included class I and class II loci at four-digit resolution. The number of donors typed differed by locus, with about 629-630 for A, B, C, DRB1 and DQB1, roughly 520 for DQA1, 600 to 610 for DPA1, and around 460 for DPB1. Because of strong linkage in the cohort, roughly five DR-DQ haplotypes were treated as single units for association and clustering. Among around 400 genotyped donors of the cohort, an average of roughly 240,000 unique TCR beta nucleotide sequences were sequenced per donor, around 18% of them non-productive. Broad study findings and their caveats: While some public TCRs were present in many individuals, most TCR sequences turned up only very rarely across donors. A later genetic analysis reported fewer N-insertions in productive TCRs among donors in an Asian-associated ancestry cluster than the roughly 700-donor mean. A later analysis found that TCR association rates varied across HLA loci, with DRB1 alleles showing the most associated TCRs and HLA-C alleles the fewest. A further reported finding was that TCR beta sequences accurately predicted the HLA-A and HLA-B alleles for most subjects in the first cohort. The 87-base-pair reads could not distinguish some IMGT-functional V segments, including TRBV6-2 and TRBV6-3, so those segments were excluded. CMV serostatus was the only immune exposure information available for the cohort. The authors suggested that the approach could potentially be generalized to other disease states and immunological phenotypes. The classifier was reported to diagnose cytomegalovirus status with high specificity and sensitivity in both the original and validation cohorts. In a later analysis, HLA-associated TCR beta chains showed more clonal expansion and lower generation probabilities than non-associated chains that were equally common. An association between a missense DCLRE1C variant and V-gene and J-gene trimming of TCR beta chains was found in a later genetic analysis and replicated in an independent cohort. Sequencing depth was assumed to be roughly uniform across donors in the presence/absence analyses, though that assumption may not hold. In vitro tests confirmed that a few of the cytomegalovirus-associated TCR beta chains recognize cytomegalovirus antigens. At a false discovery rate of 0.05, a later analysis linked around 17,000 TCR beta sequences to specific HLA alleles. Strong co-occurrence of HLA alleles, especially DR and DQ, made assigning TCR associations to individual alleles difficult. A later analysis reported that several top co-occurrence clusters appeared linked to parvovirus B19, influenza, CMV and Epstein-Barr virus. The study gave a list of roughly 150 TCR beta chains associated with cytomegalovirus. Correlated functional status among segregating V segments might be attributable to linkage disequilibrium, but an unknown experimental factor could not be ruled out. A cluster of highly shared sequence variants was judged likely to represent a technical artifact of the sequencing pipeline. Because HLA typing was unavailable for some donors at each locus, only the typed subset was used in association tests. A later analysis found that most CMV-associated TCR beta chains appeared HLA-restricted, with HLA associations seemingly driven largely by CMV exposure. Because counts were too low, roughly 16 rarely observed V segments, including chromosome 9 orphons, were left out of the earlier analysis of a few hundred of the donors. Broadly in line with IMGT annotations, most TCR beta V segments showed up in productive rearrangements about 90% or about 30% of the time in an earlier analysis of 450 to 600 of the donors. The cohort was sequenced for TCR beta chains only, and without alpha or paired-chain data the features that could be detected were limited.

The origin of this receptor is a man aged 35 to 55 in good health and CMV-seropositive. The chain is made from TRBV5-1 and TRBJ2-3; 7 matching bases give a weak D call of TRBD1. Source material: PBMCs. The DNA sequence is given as TGCGCCAGTCACCGGGGTAGCGGAGGGGGCAGCACAGATACGCAGTATTTT. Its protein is CASHRGSGGGSTDTQYF.